This TCR beta chain was found in a study of cytomegalovirus exposure and HLA in healthy donors. Study results and limitations: There were a few CMV-associated chains whose specificity for CMV antigens was confirmed in vitro. Per a later analysis, 15,000 to 20,000 TCR beta sequences showed association with HLA alleles at 0.05 false discovery rate.

Both 60 Vbeta primers and 13 Jbeta primers went into the PCR. Only in-frame clones appear in the TCRdb table, and some are missing; sequencing was by immunoSEQ multiplex PCR. The sample data list roughly 41,000 clones. The V gene's germline CDR1 is KGHSH and CDR2 LQKENI. V was trimmed by 5 bases and J by 1 base, leaving 8 bases between them. The CDR3 extends over 13 amino acids. As concerns this clone: Antigen specificity is unknown.

The sample consisted of PBMCs. The sequence was collected from a woman between 40 and 55 years old in good health and CMV-seronegative. The gene calls are TRBV18 and TRBJ1-1, with D tentatively TRBD1 (6 bases). CDR3 bases: TGTGCCAGCTCAGGACAGCAGAACACTGAAGCTTTCTTT. Amino acid sequence: CASSGQQNTEAFF.